This T cell receptor (beta chain) was recorded in a study of blood T cells in healthy people across ages. Turning to the study itself: When template switching was applied, about one barcoded beta molecule was captured per two T cells. Notes on the study in general: Diversity of TCR beta correlated strongly with naive T cell percentage.

Drawn from each donor were approximately 9.2 milliliters of peripheral blood. Turning to this clonotype: The antigen remains unidentified.

The authors ran a second PCR of about 7 to 11 cycles using a sample-barcoded 5' primer and a J-beta primer mix. Carrying 12 random nucleotides, a template-switch adaptor labeled each individual cDNA molecule. TCRdb reanalysed the 5' RACE reads using MiXCR and keeps one entry per CDR3 protein. The data contain over 1.5 million distinct CDR3 sequences, just under 50% of them singletons. Sequencing was performed on blood. The source of this sequence is a woman in her forties in good health.

Written as DNA, the CDR3 is TGTGCCAGCAGTTACGACCGAGGGACTAGCGGGGTGAATACGCAGTATTTT. Its translation is CASSYDRGTSGVNTQYF. The chain has TRBV6-2 or TRBV6-3 and TRBJ2-3; 13 bases align to TRBD2. The CDR3 length is 17 residues. V dropped 2 bases and J dropped 7; count of bases not matched to a gene: 9. Germline CDR1 is MNHEY and CDR2 is SVGEGT.